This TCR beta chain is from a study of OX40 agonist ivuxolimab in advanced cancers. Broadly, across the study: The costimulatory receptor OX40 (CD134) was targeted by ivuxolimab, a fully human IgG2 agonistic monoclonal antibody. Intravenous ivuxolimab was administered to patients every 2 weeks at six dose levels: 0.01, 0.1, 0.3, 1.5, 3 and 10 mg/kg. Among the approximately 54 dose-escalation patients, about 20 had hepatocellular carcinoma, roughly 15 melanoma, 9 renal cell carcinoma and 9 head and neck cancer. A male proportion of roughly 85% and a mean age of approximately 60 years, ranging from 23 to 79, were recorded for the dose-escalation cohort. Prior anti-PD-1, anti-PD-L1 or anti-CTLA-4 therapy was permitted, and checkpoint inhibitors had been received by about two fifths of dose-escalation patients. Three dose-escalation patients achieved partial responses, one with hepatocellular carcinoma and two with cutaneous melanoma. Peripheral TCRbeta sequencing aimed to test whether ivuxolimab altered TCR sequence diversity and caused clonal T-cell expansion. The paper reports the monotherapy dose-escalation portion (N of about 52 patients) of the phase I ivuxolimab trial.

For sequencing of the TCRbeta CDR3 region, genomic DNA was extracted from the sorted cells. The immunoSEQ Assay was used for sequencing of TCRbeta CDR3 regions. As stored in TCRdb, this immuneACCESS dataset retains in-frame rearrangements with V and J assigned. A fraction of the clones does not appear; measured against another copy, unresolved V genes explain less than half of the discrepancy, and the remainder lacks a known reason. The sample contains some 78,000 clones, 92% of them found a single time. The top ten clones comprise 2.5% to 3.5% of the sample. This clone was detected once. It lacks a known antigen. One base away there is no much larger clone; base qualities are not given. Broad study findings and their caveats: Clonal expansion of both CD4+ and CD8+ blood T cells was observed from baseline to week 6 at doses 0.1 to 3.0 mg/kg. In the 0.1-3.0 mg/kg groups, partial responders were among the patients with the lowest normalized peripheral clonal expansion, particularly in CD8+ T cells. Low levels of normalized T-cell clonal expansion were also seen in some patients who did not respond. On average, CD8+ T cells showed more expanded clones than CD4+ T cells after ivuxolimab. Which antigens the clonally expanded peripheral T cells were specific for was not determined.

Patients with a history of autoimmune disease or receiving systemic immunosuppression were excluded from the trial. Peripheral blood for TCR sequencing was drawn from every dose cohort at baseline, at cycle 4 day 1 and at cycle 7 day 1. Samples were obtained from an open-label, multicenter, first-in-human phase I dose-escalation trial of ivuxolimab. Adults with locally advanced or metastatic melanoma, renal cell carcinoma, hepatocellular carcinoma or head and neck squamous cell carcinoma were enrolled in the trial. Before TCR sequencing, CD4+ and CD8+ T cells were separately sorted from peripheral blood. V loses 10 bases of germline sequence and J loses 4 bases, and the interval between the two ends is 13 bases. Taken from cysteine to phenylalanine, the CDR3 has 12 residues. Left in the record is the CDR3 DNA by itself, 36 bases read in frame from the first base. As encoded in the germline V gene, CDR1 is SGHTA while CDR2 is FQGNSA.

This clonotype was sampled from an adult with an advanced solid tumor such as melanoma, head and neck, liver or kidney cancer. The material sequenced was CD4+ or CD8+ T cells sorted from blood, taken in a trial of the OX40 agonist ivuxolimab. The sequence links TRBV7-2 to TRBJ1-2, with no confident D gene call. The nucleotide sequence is TGTGCCACCTGGACGTGGGGCTATGGCTACACCTTC. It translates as CATWTWGYGYTF.